These T cell receptor beta chains were read from a single sample in a study of blood T cell repertoires in COVID-19. TCRdb's copy holds only in-frame clones and misses some; the assay was immunoSEQ multiplex PCR. The sample records some 200,000 clones, 84% being singletons. The sample consisted of peripheral blood. Receptors originate from a man aged 25-40 years with active or convalescent COVID-19. CDR3s include the opening cysteine and the closing phenylalanine or tryptophan. Fields, in order: CDR3 length, clone size, J gene, V gene, D gene, CDR3 protein, CDR3 DNA. A D gene is named only where the DNA matches it firmly. The size field is filled for only some rows; it gives once, few, many or a size class.

cdr3_length: 15; clone_size: .; j_call: TRBJ2-3; v_call: TRBV24-1; d_call: .; cdr3_aa: CATSDPGTSTDTQYF; cdr3_nt: TGTGCCACCAGTGACCCCGGGACTAGCACAGATACGCAGTATTTT
cdr3_length: 15; clone_size: .; j_call: TRBJ1-6; v_call: TRBV7-3; d_call: TRBD1; cdr3_aa: CASSLGGDRGTPLHF; cdr3_nt: TGTGCCAGCAGCTTAGGAGGGGACAGGGGGACACCCCTCCACTTT
cdr3_length: 15; clone_size: .; j_call: TRBJ2-2; v_call: TRBV19; d_call: TRBD1; cdr3_aa: CASSRNRGNTGELFF; cdr3_nt: TGTGCCAGTAGTAGGAACAGGGGGAACACCGGGGAGCTGTTTTTT
cdr3_length: 15; clone_size: .; j_call: TRBJ1-1; v_call: TRBV5-4; d_call: TRBD1; cdr3_aa: CAIRPTDRATTEAFF; cdr3_nt: TGTGCCATCCGCCCCACTGACAGGGCCACAACTGAAGCTTTCTTT
cdr3_length: 16; clone_size: .; j_call: TRBJ1-6; v_call: TRBV27; d_call: TRBD1; cdr3_aa: CASSLSAGQGNSPLHF; cdr3_nt: TGTGCCAGCAGTTTATCCGCCGGACAGGGGAATTCACCCCTCCACTTT
cdr3_length: 14; clone_size: .; j_call: TRBJ1-5; v_call: TRBV9; d_call: TRBD1; cdr3_aa: CASSGTGDNQPQHF; cdr3_nt: TGTGCCAGCAGCGGGACAGGCGATAATCAGCCCCAGCATTTT
cdr3_length: 15; clone_size: .; j_call: TRBJ2-2; v_call: TRBV7-8; d_call: .; cdr3_aa: CASSFLQGNTGELFF; cdr3_nt: TGTGCCAGCAGCTTTTTACAGGGAAACACCGGGGAGCTGTTTTTT
cdr3_length: 16; clone_size: .; j_call: TRBJ1-4; v_call: TRBV19; d_call: .; cdr3_aa: CASSPSQGATNEKLFF; cdr3_nt: TGTGCCAGTAGTCCCAGCCAGGGTGCAACTAATGAAAAACTGTTTTTT
cdr3_length: 17; clone_size: .; j_call: TRBJ2-1; v_call: TRBV28; d_call: TRBD1; cdr3_aa: CASSLAPGTGGYNEQFF; cdr3_nt: TGTGCCAGCAGTTTGGCCCCCGGGACAGGGGGCTACAATGAGCAGTTCTTC
cdr3_length: 15; clone_size: .; j_call: TRBJ2-1; v_call: TRBV3-1/TRBV3-2; d_call: .; cdr3_aa: CASSPGLSGGDEQFF; cdr3_nt: TGTGCCAGCAGCCCCGGACTCTCTGGGGGCGATGAGCAGTTCTTC
cdr3_length: 12; clone_size: .; j_call: TRBJ1-1; v_call: TRBV28; d_call: .; cdr3_aa: CASSLIPSEAFF; cdr3_nt: TGTGCCAGCAGTTTAATTCCGTCGGAAGCTTTCTTT
cdr3_length: 10; clone_size: .; j_call: TRBJ1-1; v_call: TRBV11-2; d_call: .; cdr3_aa: CASGTGEAFF; cdr3_nt: TGTGCCAGCGGTACAGGGGAAGCTTTCTTT
cdr3_length: 16; clone_size: .; j_call: TRBJ1-5; v_call: TRBV5-8; d_call: TRBD1; cdr3_aa: CASSVNRGLSNQPQHF; cdr3_nt: TGTGCCAGCAGCGTGAACAGGGGGCTCAGCAATCAGCCCCAGCATTTT
cdr3_length: 16; clone_size: .; j_call: TRBJ2-1; v_call: TRBV29-1; d_call: .; cdr3_aa: CSVYPRGASSYNEQFF; cdr3_nt: TGCAGCGTTTATCCACGGGGGGCTAGCTCCTACAATGAGCAGTTCTTC
cdr3_length: 13; clone_size: .; j_call: TRBJ2-3; v_call: TRBV14; d_call: TRBD1; cdr3_aa: CASSQGQGTTQYF; cdr3_nt: TGTGCCAGCAGCCAAGGACAGGGCACGACGCAGTATTTT
cdr3_length: 14; clone_size: .; j_call: TRBJ2-3; v_call: TRBV7-2; d_call: .; cdr3_aa: CASSLASSSDTQYF; cdr3_nt: TGTGCCAGCAGCTTAGCGTCTAGTTCAGATACGCAGTATTTT
cdr3_length: 16; clone_size: .; j_call: TRBJ2-3; v_call: TRBV6-6; d_call: TRBD2; cdr3_aa: CASSYPAGESTDTQYF; cdr3_nt: TGTGCCAGCAGTTATCCAGCGGGGGAGAGCACAGATACGCAGTATTTT
cdr3_length: 16; clone_size: .; j_call: TRBJ1-1; v_call: TRBV3-1/TRBV3-2; d_call: TRBD1; cdr3_aa: CASSPGTGRGNTEAFF; cdr3_nt: TGTGCCAGCAGTCCAGGGACAGGAAGAGGGAACACTGAAGCTTTCTTT
cdr3_length: 16; clone_size: .; j_call: TRBJ2-5; v_call: TRBV5-1; d_call: TRBD1; cdr3_aa: CASSLGAGGRLETQYF; cdr3_nt: TGCGCCAGCAGTCTGGGGGCAGGGGGCCGGTTGGAGACCCAGTACTTC
cdr3_length: 15; clone_size: few; j_call: TRBJ2-7; v_call: TRBV28; d_call: TRBD2; cdr3_aa: CASSNAGGGSYEQYF; cdr3_nt: TGTGCCAGCAGTAACGCGGGAGGGGGTTCCTACGAGCAGTACTTC
cdr3_length: 18; clone_size: few; j_call: TRBJ2-1; v_call: TRBV15; d_call: TRBD2; cdr3_aa: CATSRDPSAGVAYNEQFF; cdr3_nt: TGTGCCACCAGCAGAGACCCTTCGGCGGGAGTAGCCTACAATGAGCAGTTCTTC
cdr3_length: 14; clone_size: .; j_call: TRBJ2-5; v_call: TRBV21-1; d_call: .; cdr3_aa: CASSKTPGEETQYF; cdr3_nt: TGTGCCAGCAGCAAAACACCAGGTGAAGAGACCCAGTACTTC
cdr3_length: 15; clone_size: .; j_call: TRBJ2-1; v_call: TRBV6-5; d_call: TRBD2; cdr3_aa: CASSYTSGGSREQFF; cdr3_nt: TGTGCCAGCAGTTACACTAGCGGGGGGTCACGAGAGCAGTTCTTC
cdr3_length: 20; clone_size: once; j_call: TRBJ2-1; v_call: TRBV19; d_call: .; cdr3_aa: CASSIDSSSGRLWVYNEQFF; cdr3_nt: TGTGCCAGTAGTATAGATTCCTCGTCGGGGAGGTTATGGGTTTACAATGAGCAGTTCTTC
cdr3_length: 14; clone_size: .; j_call: TRBJ1-1; v_call: TRBV28; d_call: .; cdr3_aa: CASSVSTGITEAFF; cdr3_nt: TGTGCCAGCAGTGTCTCAACAGGGATCACTGAAGCTTTCTTT
cdr3_length: 16; clone_size: .; j_call: TRBJ1-3; v_call: TRBV5-4; d_call: TRBD1; cdr3_aa: CASSSPPQGAGNTIYF; cdr3_nt: TGTGCCAGCAGCTCCCCCCCACAGGGGGCCGGAAACACCATATATTTT
cdr3_length: 13; clone_size: .; j_call: TRBJ2-5; v_call: TRBV18; d_call: .; cdr3_aa: CASSPSGQETQYF; cdr3_nt: TGTGCCAGCTCACCATCGGGACAAGAGACCCAGTACTTC
cdr3_length: 13; clone_size: .; j_call: TRBJ1-1; v_call: TRBV24-1; d_call: .; cdr3_aa: CATRDGLNTEAFF; cdr3_nt: TGTGCCACCCGGGATGGGCTGAACACTGAAGCTTTCTTT
cdr3_length: 12; clone_size: once; j_call: TRBJ1-1; v_call: TRBV27; d_call: .; cdr3_aa: CASRTIGTEAFF; cdr3_nt: TGTGCCAGCAGAACGATCGGGACTGAAGCTTTCTTT
cdr3_length: 16; clone_size: .; j_call: TRBJ2-3; v_call: TRBV7-2; d_call: .; cdr3_aa: CASSSQGGVAADTQYF; cdr3_nt: TGTGCCAGCAGCTCCCAGGGGGGTGTGGCGGCAGATACGCAGTATTTT
cdr3_length: 14; clone_size: .; j_call: TRBJ2-7; v_call: TRBV7-2; d_call: TRBD1; cdr3_aa: CASSFWQGAYEQYF; cdr3_nt: TGTGCCAGCAGCTTCTGGCAGGGGGCCTACGAGCAGTACTTC